This is a list of T cell receptor beta chains from one sample in a study of blood T cell repertoires in COVID-19. Using immunoSEQ multiplex PCR, the repertoire was profiled, and TCRdb retains in-frame clones only, with some absent. The sample records hundreds of thousands of clones, 75% to 90% being singletons. The source material was peripheral blood. These receptors were obtained from a woman in her 70s with COVID-19, enrolled during active disease. Each CDR3 is given with its conserved first and last residue. D genes are given only for firm matches. Clone size, where shown, is once, few, many, or a class for clones that have expanded.

>TRBV19|TRBJ1-4|.|.
TGTGCCAGTAGTATTGGAGCAGAAAATGAAAAACTGTTTTTT
CASSIGAENEKLFF
>TRBV29-1|TRBJ1-1|.|.
TGCAGCGTTGGGGAGGACACTGAAGCTTTCTTT
CSVGEDTEAFF
>TRBV10-3|TRBJ1-2|TRBD1|.
TGTGCCATCAGTCAGGACAGGGGAGGATTTGGCTACACCTTC
CAISQDRGGFGYTF
>TRBV27|TRBJ1-2|TRBD1|.
TGTGCCAGCAGGAGCCCCTCGTGGCAGGGGGCAGGTGGCTACACCTTC
CASRSPSWQGAGGYTF
>TRBV5-1|TRBJ1-2|TRBD1|.
TGCGCCAGCAGCTTGTCAGGGGGCGGCTATGGCTACACCTTC
CASSLSGGGYGYTF
>TRBV5-4|TRBJ1-4|TRBD1|.
TGTGCCAGCAGCTTGTCGGGACAGGCGACAACAACTAATGAAAAACTGTTTTTT
CASSLSGQATTTNEKLFF
>TRBV14|TRBJ2-7|.|.
TGTGCCAGCAGCCAAGATTCCAGACAGACGAGCAAACCGACGCCAGGGGAGCAGTACTTC
CASSQDSRQTSKPTPGEQYF
>TRBV30|TRBJ1-1|.|.
TGTGCCTGGAGGAGTAAAGGGGGGGCTGAAGCTTTCTTT
CAWRSKGGAEAFF
>TRBV2|TRBJ1-4|TRBD1|.
TGTGCCAGCAGTGCCGGGACAGGTGGTAATGAAAAACTGTTTTTT
CASSAGTGGNEKLFF
>TRBV18|TRBJ1-5|TRBD1|.
TGTGCCAGCTCACTAGGACAGGCTGATCAGCCCCAGCATTTT
CASSLGQADQPQHF
>TRBV28|TRBJ2-7|TRBD2|.
TGTGCCAGCAGTGGTCTGCTAGCGGGGAGCTCCTACGAGCAGTACTTC
CASSGLLAGSSYEQYF
>TRBV28|TRBJ1-4|.|.
TGTGCCAGCAGTCCGTTCCGAGGGCGGGGAGGGGAAAAACTGTTTTTT
CASSPFRGRGGEKLFF
>TRBV29-1|TRBJ2-7|.|once
TGCAGCGTCGCGGGTTCCTCCTACGAGCAGTACTTC
CSVAGSSYEQYF
>TRBV27|TRBJ1-1|TRBD1|.
TGTGCCAGCAGTCCTCTCGACAGGGGCAATCTTGAAGCTTTCTTT
CASSPLDRGNLEAFF
>TRBV25-1|TRBJ2-2|.|.
TGTGCCAGCAGCCTGACTACTCTCGGGGAGTACACTGGGGAGCTGTTTTTT
CASSLTTLGEYTGELFF
>TRBV7-9|TRBJ1-2|TRBD1|.
TGTGCCAGCAGCCTCCGGCCCGGGACAGGGATCAACTATGGCTACACCTTC
CASSLRPGTGINYGYTF
>TRBV5-4|TRBJ2-1|.|.
TGTGCCAGCAGCCAAACGGACTGGAGCTCCTACAATGAGCAGTTCTTC
CASSQTDWSSYNEQFF
>TRBV5-1|TRBJ2-3|TRBD2|.
TGCGCCAGCAAACGGGAGGGGACAGATACGCAGTATTTT
CASKREGTDTQYF
>TRBV6-6|TRBJ2-5|.|.
TGTGCCAGCAGTTTACAGGGAGAAGAGACCCAGTACTTC
CASSLQGEETQYF
>TRBV6-1|TRBJ2-7|TRBD2|.
TGTGCCAGCAGTGAACCCGGGACTAGTAACTACGAGCAGTACTTC
CASSEPGTSNYEQYF
>TRBV12-2|TRBJ1-5|.|once
TGTGCAAGTCGCTTACCAGAAAGGGTTGGAGGGCTTAATCAGCCCCAGCATTTT
CASRLPERVGGLNQPQHF
>TRBV5-1|TRBJ2-1|TRBD2|.
TGCGCCAGCAGCTTGGTGGTTGGCGGGAGTTCCTACAATGAGCAGTTCTTC
CASSLVVGGSSYNEQFF
>TRBV28|TRBJ1-4|.|.
TGTGCCAGCAGTTCATACAGGGTATTGACTAATGAAAAACTGTTTTTT
CASSSYRVLTNEKLFF
>TRBV7-8|TRBJ1-5|TRBD1|few
TGTGCCAGCAGCTACCGGACAGGGAAGGGTACTCAGCCCCAGCATTTT
CASSYRTGKGTQPQHF
>TRBV4-1|TRBJ2-1|TRBD2|.
TGCGCCAGCAGCCAAGGGAGGTTAGCGGGAGGATTCGACAATGAGCAGTTCTTC
CASSQGRLAGGFDNEQFF
>TRBV6-4|TRBJ2-3|TRBD1|.
TGTGCCAGCAGTTATTCTCAGGGGGCAGATACGCAGTATTTT
CASSYSQGADTQYF
>TRBV18|TRBJ2-7|.|.
TGTGCCAGCTCACCAGAACCTACAGGCTTGACCTCCTACGAGCAGTACTTC
CASSPEPTGLTSYEQYF
>TRBV6-5|TRBJ1-4|TRBD1|.
TGTGCCAGCGCCCTGGGCACAGGGGGGGAAAAACTGTTTTTT
CASALGTGGEKLFF
>TRBV5-4|TRBJ1-5|.|.
TGTGCCAGCAGCCGGAGTCCGGGACTAGGCCAGCCCCAGCATTTT
CASSRSPGLGQPQHF